This paragraph covers one T cell receptor beta chain sequence. Its antigen is as yet unknown. Produced via immunoSEQ multiplex PCR; TCRdb's table is partial and in-frame only. Here the sample spans around 190,000 clones, around nine tenths being singletons. The donors belonged to the roughly 110-subject validation cohort, separate from the roughly 600-subject first cohort. The data derive from a study of cytomegalovirus exposure and HLA in healthy donors. Study-wide points: The study recorded about 160 TCR beta chains that were cytomegalovirus-associated. Reportedly, cytomegalovirus status was diagnosed with high sensitivity and specificity. The authors confirmed in vitro that a few CMV-associated chains were specific for CMV antigens.

Germline CDR1 and CDR2: MNHEY and SMNVEV (reference sequence). This CDR3 contains 14 residues. V lost 4 bases and J 5 bases, leaving 15 bases between the germline ends. V usage is TRBV27 and J usage is TRBJ2-7, with D unresolved. The origin of this receptor is a man between 25 and 39 years old in good health and CMV-seropositive. Sequenced material: PBMCs. The CDR3 region has the DNA TGTGCCAGCAGTTCGGACCGCTCCGGCAACGAGCAGTACTTC. The encoded protein is CASSSDRSGNEQYF.